A selection of T cell receptor beta chains follows, all from one sample in a study of cytomegalovirus exposure and HLA in healthy donors. Repertoires were generated with immunoSEQ multiplex PCR, while TCRdb's copy carries only in-frame clones and drops some. The table has some 150,000 clones, more than 80% seen once. Input material: PBMCs. These receptors originate from a woman aged 25 to 39 in good health and CMV-seropositive. CDR3s include the opening cysteine and the closing phenylalanine or tryptophan. D genes are given only for firm matches. Not all rows give a size; the values are once, few, many and, for expanded clones, a class.

v_gene	d_gene	j_gene	abundance	len	CDR3aa	CDR3nt
TRBV4-3	TRBD1	TRBJ1-3	NA	17	CASSQARTGASGNTIYF	TGCGCCAGCAGCCAAGCCAGGACAGGGGCCTCTGGAAACACCATATATTTT
TRBV4-1	NA	TRBJ1-6	NA	16	CASSQSEASYNSPLHF	TGCGCCAGCAGCCAAAGTGAGGCCTCCTATAATTCACCCCTCCACTTT
TRBV9	TRBD2	TRBJ2-1	once	16	CASSPGGASGYNEQFF	TGTGCCAGCAGCCCGGGGGGGGCTAGCGGCTACAATGAGCAGTTCTTC
TRBV7-9	NA	TRBJ1-1	NA	16	CASSLLRGSLNTEAFF	TGTGCCAGCAGCTTATTAAGGGGGTCCTTGAACACTGAAGCTTTCTTT
TRBV4-2	NA	TRBJ1-2	NA	15	CASSLSRTESYGYTF	TGTGCCAGCAGCCTTTCGCGTACTGAATCCTATGGCTACACCTTC
TRBV19	NA	TRBJ2-3	NA	19	CASSTSSSWVLPYTDTQYF	TGTGCCAGTAGCACTAGCTCATCTTGGGTCTTACCGTACACAGATACGCAGTATTTT
TRBV29-1	NA	TRBJ2-1	NA	13	CSVGQSSYNEQFF	TGCAGCGTAGGACAGAGCTCCTACAATGAGCAGTTCTTC
TRBV11-2	TRBD2	TRBJ2-5	NA	15	CASIPSRGGRETQYF	TGTGCCAGCATCCCTTCGCGGGGGGGCCGGGAGACCCAGTACTTC
TRBV9	NA	TRBJ2-1	NA	15	CASSVASGGGYEQFF	TGTGCCAGCAGCGTAGCGTCGGGGGGCGGGTATGAGCAGTTCTTC
TRBV18	TRBD1	TRBJ2-5	NA	12	CASTRGQETQYF	TGTGCCAGCACCAGGGGGCAAGAGACCCAGTACTTC
TRBV5-6	TRBD1	TRBJ1-2	once	13	CASSADRGYGYTF	TGTGCCAGCAGCGCCGACAGGGGGTATGGCTACACCTTC
TRBV20-1	NA	TRBJ1-2	NA	11	CSARQNYGYTF	TGCAGTGCTAGACAAAACTATGGCTACACCTTC
TRBV7-2	NA	TRBJ2-7	NA	15	CASSLAAGLSYEQYF	TGTGCCAGCAGCTTAGCTGCAGGACTCTCCTACGAGCAGTACTTC
TRBV18	TRBD1	TRBJ1-1	NA	15	CASSQRQGANTEAFF	TGTGCCAGCTCACAACGACAGGGGGCGAACACTGAAGCTTTCTTT
TRBV10-3	NA	TRBJ1-2	few	15	CAISESGRESYGYTF	TGTGCCATCAGTGAGTCGGGCAGGGAATCCTATGGCTACACCTTC
TRBV13	TRBD1	TRBJ2-7	NA	16	CASSSPGQGISWEQYF	TGTGCCAGCAGCTCTCCGGGACAGGGGATCTCATGGGAGCAGTACTTC
TRBV2	NA	TRBJ2-1	once	13	CASSEGLVVEQFF	TGTGCCAGCAGTGAGGGGCTTGTTGTTGAGCAGTTCTTC
TRBV28	NA	TRBJ2-7	NA	12	CASSERGNEQYF	TGTGCCAGCAGTGAGAGGGGGAACGAGCAGTACTTC
TRBV4-3	NA	TRBJ1-4	NA	17	CASSQDHARATNEKLFF	TGCGCCAGCAGCCAAGATCACGCCAGGGCAACTAATGAAAAACTGTTTTTT
TRBV6-1	TRBD1	TRBJ2-7	NA	13	CASSGQGRDEQYF	TGTGCCAGCAGTGGACAGGGCAGAGACGAGCAGTACTTC